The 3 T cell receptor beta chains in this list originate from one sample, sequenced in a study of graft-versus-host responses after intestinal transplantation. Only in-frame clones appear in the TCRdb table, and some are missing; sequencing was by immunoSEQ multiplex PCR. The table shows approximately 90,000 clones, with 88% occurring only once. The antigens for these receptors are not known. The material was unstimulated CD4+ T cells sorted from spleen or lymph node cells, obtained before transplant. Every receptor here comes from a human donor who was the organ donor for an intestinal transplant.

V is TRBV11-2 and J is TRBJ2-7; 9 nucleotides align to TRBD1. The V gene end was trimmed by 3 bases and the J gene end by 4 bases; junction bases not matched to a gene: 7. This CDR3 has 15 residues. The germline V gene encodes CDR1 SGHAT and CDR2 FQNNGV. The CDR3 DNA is TGTGCCAGCAGCTTGACGGCCGGGACAGGGTACGAGCAGTACTTC. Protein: CASSLTAGTGYEQYF.

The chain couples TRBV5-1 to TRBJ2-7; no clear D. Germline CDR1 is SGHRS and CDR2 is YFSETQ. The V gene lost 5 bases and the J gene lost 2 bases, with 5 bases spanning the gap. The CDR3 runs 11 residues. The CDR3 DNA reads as TGCGCCAGCAGTTCCGCCTACGAGCAGTACTTC. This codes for CASSSAYEQYF.

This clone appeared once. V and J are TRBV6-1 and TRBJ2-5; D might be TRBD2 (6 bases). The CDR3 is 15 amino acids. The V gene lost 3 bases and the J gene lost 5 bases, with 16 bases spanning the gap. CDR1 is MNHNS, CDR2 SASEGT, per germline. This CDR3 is CASSEGGTWGETQYF. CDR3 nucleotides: TGTGCCAGCAGTGAGGGCGGGACCTGGGGGGAGACCCAGTACTTC.